This TCR beta chain was recorded in a study of glioma-infiltrating T cells. TCR alpha and beta CDR3 regions were amplified from RNA using iRepertoire nested multiplex PCR. TCRdb reprocessed the multiplex PCR reads with MiXCR, giving one entry per CDR3 protein. The table includes about 130,000 distinct CDR3 sequences, roughly 25% detected once. This clonotype occurred a few times. In germline, CDR1 is SGHTA, CDR2 FQGNSA. Trimming took 5 bases from V and 3 from J, leaving 11 bases between them. There are 15 residues in the CDR3. The TCR was taken from a human donor with low-grade glioma or glioblastoma, undergoing nonglioma brain surgery, or in good health (not recorded which). The chain recombines TRBV7-2 with TRBJ1-6, with no clear D. Sequences were obtained from glioma tissue, nonneoplastic brain tissue, or PBMCs (not recorded which). CDR3 in DNA: TGTGCCAGCAGCACCACCGGGAACTATAATTCACCCCTCCACTTT. It is translated as CASSTTGNYNSPLHF.